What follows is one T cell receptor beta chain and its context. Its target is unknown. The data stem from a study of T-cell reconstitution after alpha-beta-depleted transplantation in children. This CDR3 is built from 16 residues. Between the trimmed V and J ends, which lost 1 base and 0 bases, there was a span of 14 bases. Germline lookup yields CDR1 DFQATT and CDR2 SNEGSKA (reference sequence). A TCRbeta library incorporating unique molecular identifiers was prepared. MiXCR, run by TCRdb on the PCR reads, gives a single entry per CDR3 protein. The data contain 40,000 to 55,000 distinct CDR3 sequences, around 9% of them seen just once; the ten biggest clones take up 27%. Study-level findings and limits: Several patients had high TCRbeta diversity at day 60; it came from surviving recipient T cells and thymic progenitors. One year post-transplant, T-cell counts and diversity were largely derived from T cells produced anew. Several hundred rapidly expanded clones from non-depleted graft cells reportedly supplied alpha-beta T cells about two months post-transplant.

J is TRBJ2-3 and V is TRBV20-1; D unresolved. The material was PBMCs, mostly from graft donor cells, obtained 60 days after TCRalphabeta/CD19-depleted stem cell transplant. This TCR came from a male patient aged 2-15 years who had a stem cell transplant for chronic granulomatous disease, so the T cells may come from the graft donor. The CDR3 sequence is CSARVPGPASTDTQYF. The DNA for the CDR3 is TGCAGTGCTAGAGTTCCCGGCCCCGCTAGCACAGATACGCAGTATTTT.